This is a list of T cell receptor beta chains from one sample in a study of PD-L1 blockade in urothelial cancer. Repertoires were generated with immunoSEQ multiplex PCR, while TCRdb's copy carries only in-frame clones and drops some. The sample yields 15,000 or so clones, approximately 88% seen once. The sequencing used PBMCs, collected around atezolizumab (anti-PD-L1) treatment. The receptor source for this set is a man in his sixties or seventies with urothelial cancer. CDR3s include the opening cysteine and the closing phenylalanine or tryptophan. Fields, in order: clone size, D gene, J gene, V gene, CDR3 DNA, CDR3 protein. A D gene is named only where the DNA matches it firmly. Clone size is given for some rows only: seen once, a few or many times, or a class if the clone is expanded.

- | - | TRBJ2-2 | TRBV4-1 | TGCGCCAGCAGCTCCCGTGCGCCAGGGGCGGGCACCGGGGAGCTGTTTTTT | CASSSRAPGAGTGELFF
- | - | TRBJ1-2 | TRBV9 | TGTGCCAGCAGCGTAGAAGCAGGGCGGGGCTACACCTTC | CASSVEAGRGYTF
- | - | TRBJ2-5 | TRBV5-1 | TGCGCCAGCAGCTTGACACAAGAGACCCAGTACTTC | CASSLTQETQYF
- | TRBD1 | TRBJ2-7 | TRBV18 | TGTGCCAGCTCTCCGGGACAGGGGGCCCTCGAGCAGTACTTC | CASSPGQGALEQYF
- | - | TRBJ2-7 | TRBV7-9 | TGTGCCAGCAGCTTACGAGATGCTCCCTCCTACGAGCAGTACTTC | CASSLRDAPSYEQYF
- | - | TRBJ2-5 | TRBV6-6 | TGTGCCAGCAGTTACCCTGACACCCAAGAGACCCAGTACTTC | CASSYPDTQETQYF
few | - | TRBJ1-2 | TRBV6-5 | TGTGCCAGCAGTTACTCGAACGTCGGGTCGCGGGGCTACACCTTC | CASSYSNVGSRGYTF
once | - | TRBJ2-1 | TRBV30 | TGTGCCTGGAGTGTACGGGTTGAGCAGTTCTTC | CAWSVRVEQFF
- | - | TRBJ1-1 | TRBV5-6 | TGTGCCAGCAGCTTGGGAGACACTGAAGCTTTCTTT | CASSLGDTEAFF
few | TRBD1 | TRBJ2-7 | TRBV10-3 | TGTGCCGTCCATCCGGGACAGGGGTCCCACGAGCAGTACTTC | CAVHPGQGSHEQYF
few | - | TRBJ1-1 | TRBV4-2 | TGTGCCAGCAGCCAAGATACCAGGGCCACTGAAGCTTTCTTT | CASSQDTRATEAFF
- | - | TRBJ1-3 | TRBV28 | TGTGCCAGCAGTTCCTCTAGAAACACCATATATTTT | CASSSSRNTIYF
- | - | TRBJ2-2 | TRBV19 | TGTGCCAGTAGCCGGAACACCGGGGAGCTGTTTTTT | CASSRNTGELFF
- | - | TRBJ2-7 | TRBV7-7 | TGTGCCAGCAGTCCTAGCTTAAGCTCCTACGAGCAGTACTTC | CASSPSLSSYEQYF
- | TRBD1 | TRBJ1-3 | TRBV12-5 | TGTGCTAGTGGTTTGGGGACAAAGACAGGGTTAGGTGGAAACACCATATATTTT | CASGLGTKTGLGGNTIYF
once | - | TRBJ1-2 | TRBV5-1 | TGCGCCAGCAGCTTGGCCTCTTCAGGGTCTGGCTACACCTTC | CASSLASSGSGYTF
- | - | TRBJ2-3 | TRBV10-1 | TGCGCCAGCAGTCCGCGCCCCTGGGCGGGGTACGAAGGAGATACGCAGTATTTT | CASSPRPWAGYEGDTQYF
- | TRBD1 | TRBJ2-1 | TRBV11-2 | TGTGCCAGCAGCCCGCAATACTCCGGGACAGGGCAGTTCTTC | CASSPQYSGTGQFF